The present T cell receptor beta chain was sequenced within a study of control samples from healthy donors and cancer patients. Trimming stripped 3 bases from V and 6 bases from J, with 6 bases between. Germline values: CDR1 SNHLY, CDR2 FYNNEI. The CDR3 consists of 11 residues. The method was immunoSEQ multiplex PCR; TCRdb's version includes in-frame clones alone and lacks a portion of them. In the table there are some 140,000 clones, about 94% of which are singletons. The source of this sequence is a middle-aged man in good health. This chain connects TRBV2 to TRBJ2-7; perhaps TRBD1 as D (6 bases). The sequenced sample consisted of blood. The CDR3 bases are TGTGCCAGCAGTGACAGGGGCGAGCAGTACTTC. This gives the protein CASSDRGEQYF.